This T cell receptor beta chain was recovered during a study of cytomegalovirus exposure and HLA in healthy donors. The PCR had 60 Vbeta and 13 Jbeta primers. Produced via immunoSEQ multiplex PCR; TCRdb's table is partial and in-frame only. The table lists 70,000 to 100,000 clones, under 80% of them singletons. The CDR3 sequence is 15 residues long. The V gene's germline CDR1 is LNHDA and CDR2 SQIVND (reference sequence). V lost 3 bases and J lost 1, with 7 bases in between. These donors counted as nominally healthy when sampled, but unrecorded immune exposures were likely. This sequence joins TRBV19 and TRBJ2-6; no firm D call. The receptor was derived from a woman in her fifties or sixties in good health and CMV-seropositive. The source material was PBMCs. The CDR3 region is CASSMQASGANVLTF. The CDR3 DNA sequence: TGTGCCAGTAGTATGCAGGCTTCTGGGGCCAACGTCCTGACTTTC.